A selection of T cell receptor beta chains follows, all from one sample in a study of T-cell reconstitution after alpha-beta-depleted transplantation in children. TCRdb re-called the PCR reads with MiXCR, one entry per CDR3 protein. The data hold about 610,000 distinct CDR3 sequences, with roughly 10% observed a single time. Sequences were derived from PBMCs from the stem cell graft donor, sampled from the stem cell graft. Receptor source: a human donor who donated a stem cell graft to a child with acute myeloid leukemia. Each CDR3 is given with its conserved first and last residue. Fields, in order: J gene, clone size, V gene, D gene, CDR3 protein, CDR3 DNA. A D gene is named only where the DNA matches it firmly. The listing skips clone size in some rows; elsewhere it reads once, few, many or a size class.

J: TRBJ2-2
size: -
V: TRBV20-1
D: -
CDR3: CTRTGATTGELFF
DNA: TGCACGAGGACTGGTGCCACAACCGGGGAGCTGTTTTTT

J: TRBJ2-3
size: -
V: TRBV5-6
D: -
CDR3: CASSFDGPGDTQYF
DNA: TGTGCCAGCAGCTTCGACGGACCTGGAGATACGCAGTATTTT

J: TRBJ2-3
size: many
V: TRBV27
D: -
CDR3: CASSLTLGSDTQYF
DNA: TGTGCCAGCAGTTTGACTTTGGGTTCAGATACGCAGTATTTT

J: TRBJ2-7
size: few
V: TRBV7-2
D: -
CDR3: CASSLVWQSYEQYF
DNA: TGTGCCAGCAGCTTAGTTTGGCAGTCCTACGAGCAGTACTTC

J: TRBJ2-1
size: few
V: TRBV24-1
D: TRBD1
CDR3: CATSDLVGTGIGEQFF
DNA: TGTGCCACCAGTGATTTAGTTGGGACAGGGATTGGGGAGCAGTTCTTC

J: TRBJ1-5
size: few
V: TRBV25-1
D: TRBD1
CDR3: CASSEAGGFNQPQHF
DNA: TGTGCCAGCAGTGAGGCAGGGGGCTTCAATCAGCCCCAGCATTTT

J: TRBJ1-4
size: few
V: TRBV27
D: -
CDR3: CASGGAGVGKLFF
DNA: TGTGCCAGCGGAGGGGCAGGAGTTGGAAAACTGTTTTTT

J: TRBJ2-3
size: few
V: TRBV10-3
D: -
CDR3: CAISAGASTDTQYF
DNA: TGTGCCATCAGTGCGGGAGCAAGCACAGATACGCAGTATTTT

J: TRBJ1-2
size: -
V: TRBV7-2
D: -
CDR3: CASSLRSQGSGIYGYTF
DNA: TGTGCCAGCAGCTTAAGGTCCCAGGGGAGCGGAATCTATGGCTACACCTTC

J: TRBJ1-2
size: few
V: TRBV6-1
D: -
CDR3: CASSDPGTWAF
DNA: TGTGCCAGCAGTGATCCCGGGACCTGGGCCTTC

J: TRBJ2-7
size: many
V: TRBV5-1
D: TRBD1
CDR3: CASSSPGQGSYEQYF
DNA: TGCGCCAGCAGTTCGCCGGGACAGGGCTCCTACGAGCAGTACTTC

J: TRBJ2-7
size: -
V: TRBV7-2
D: TRBD1
CDR3: CASSQDRGHYEQYF
DNA: TGTGCCAGCAGCCAAGACAGGGGGCACTACGAGCAGTACTTC

J: TRBJ2-7
size: few
V: TRBV5-5
D: -
CDR3: CASTPVGADEQYF
DNA: TGTGCCAGCACCCCGGTGGGGGCGGACGAGCAGTACTTC

J: TRBJ2-3
size: few
V: TRBV2
D: TRBD2
CDR3: CASSPRGGQPTDTQYF
DNA: TGTGCCAGCAGTCCACGGGGGGGGCAGCCCACAGATACGCAGTATTTT

J: TRBJ2-1
size: many
V: TRBV11-2
D: TRBD1
CDR3: CASSLGSTQGQMTEQFF
DNA: TGTGCCAGCAGCTTAGGATCGACACAGGGACAGATGACTGAGCAGTTCTTC

J: TRBJ2-1
size: few
V: TRBV20-1
D: TRBD2
CDR3: CSARNFEASGSYNEQFF
DNA: TGCAGTGCTAGGAATTTTGAAGCTAGCGGCTCCTACAATGAGCAGTTCTTC

J: TRBJ2-1
size: few
V: TRBV10-3
D: TRBD2
CDR3: CAISDRGGGLSNEQFF
DNA: TGTGCCATCAGTGACCGCGGGGGGGGACTATCAAATGAGCAGTTCTTC

J: TRBJ1-2
size: few
V: TRBV5-1
D: -
CDR3: CASNGSPTGPYGYTF
DNA: TGCGCCAGCAACGGGTCGCCCACGGGCCCCTATGGCTACACCTTC

J: TRBJ1-1
size: many
V: TRBV12-3/TRBV12-4
D: TRBD1
CDR3: CASSLGGGGNTEAFF
DNA: TGTGCCAGCAGCTTAGGGGGCGGGGGGAACACTGAAGCTTTCTTT

J: TRBJ2-5
size: few
V: TRBV20-1
D: TRBD2
CDR3: CSARRGGRATETQYF
DNA: TGCAGTGCTAGGAGGGGCGGGAGGGCCACTGAGACCCAGTACTTC

J: TRBJ2-7
size: -
V: TRBV27
D: TRBD2
CDR3: CASRPGLAGDTYEQYF
DNA: TGTGCCAGCCGCCCGGGACTAGCGGGAGATACCTACGAGCAGTACTTC

J: TRBJ1-1
size: -
V: TRBV20-1
D: -
CDR3: CSASNIYIEAFF
DNA: TGCAGTGCTAGTAATATTTACATTGAAGCTTTCTTT

J: TRBJ1-1
size: few
V: TRBV6-6
D: -
CDR3: CASSYSTRIGTEAFF
DNA: TGTGCCAGCAGTTACTCGACCAGGATCGGCACTGAAGCTTTCTTT

J: TRBJ1-1
size: many
V: TRBV9
D: -
CDR3: CASSAGAFEAFF
DNA: TGTGCCAGCAGCGCGGGGGCCTTTGAAGCTTTCTTT

J: TRBJ1-4
size: -
V: TRBV27
D: -
CDR3: CASTPTGNEKLFF
DNA: TGTGCCAGCACCCCGACGGGGAATGAAAAACTGTTTTTT

J: TRBJ2-7
size: few
V: TRBV6-2/TRBV6-3
D: -
CDR3: CASSYLGWAPYEQYF
DNA: TGTGCCAGCAGTTACTTGGGATGGGCCCCCTACGAGCAGTACTTC

J: TRBJ1-1
size: -
V: TRBV20-1
D: -
CDR3: CSARTSRATTEAFF
DNA: TGCAGTGCTAGAACTAGCAGGGCGACCACTGAAGCTTTCTTT

J: TRBJ2-3
size: -
V: TRBV5-1
D: TRBD2
CDR3: CASSLGTSGRSTSSTDTQYF
DNA: TGCGCCAGCAGCTTGGGAACTAGCGGGAGATCAACTTCTAGCACAGATACGCAGTATTTT

J: TRBJ2-5
size: -
V: TRBV18
D: -
CDR3: CASSPPTGGRQNQETQYF
DNA: TGTGCCAGCTCACCACCGACTGGGGGGCGACAAAACCAAGAGACCCAGTACTTC

J: TRBJ1-2
size: -
V: TRBV20-1
D: TRBD1
CDR3: CSAKPGTDYGYTF
DNA: TGCAGTGCTAAGCCCGGGACAGACTATGGCTACACCTTC

J: TRBJ1-5
size: many
V: TRBV28
D: -
CDR3: CASRTLNQPQHF
DNA: TGTGCCAGCAGAACCCTCAATCAGCCCCAGCATTTT

J: TRBJ2-5
size: -
V: TRBV5-1
D: TRBD2
CDR3: CASSPLGRLAGEETQYF
DNA: TGCGCCAGCAGTCCACTGGGAAGGCTAGCGGGAGAAGAGACCCAGTACTTC

J: TRBJ2-5
size: many
V: TRBV20-1
D: TRBD2
CDR3: CSASILAGGPETQYF
DNA: TGCAGTGCTAGTATATTAGCGGGAGGGCCGGAGACCCAGTACTTC

J: TRBJ2-2
size: -
V: TRBV7-2
D: TRBD2
CDR3: CASSLGLAGGAGELFF
DNA: TGTGCCAGCAGCTTAGGGCTAGCGGGAGGAGCGGGGGAGCTGTTTTTT

J: TRBJ1-1
size: few
V: TRBV27
D: TRBD1
CDR3: CASSRGDRLTEAFF
DNA: TGTGCCAGCAGCCGGGGGGACAGGCTCACTGAAGCTTTCTTT

J: TRBJ2-2
size: many
V: TRBV2
D: TRBD2
CDR3: CASSLTSGSYTGELFF
DNA: TGTGCCAGCAGTCTCACTAGCGGGTCTTACACCGGGGAGCTGTTTTTT

J: TRBJ2-3
size: many
V: TRBV10-3
D: -
CDR3: CAISEGDTQYF
DNA: TGTGCCATCAGTGAGGGGGATACGCAGTATTTT

J: TRBJ2-2
size: few
V: TRBV7-2
D: -
CDR3: CASSPYLVKGELFF
DNA: TGTGCCAGCAGCCCATACTTGGTAAAAGGGGAGCTGTTTTTT

J: TRBJ2-3
size: -
V: TRBV7-3
D: -
CDR3: CASSPGGVLTDTQYF
DNA: TGTGCCAGCAGCCCAGGGGGGGTCCTCACAGATACGCAGTATTTT

J: TRBJ2-7
size: -
V: TRBV29-1
D: TRBD1
CDR3: CSVAGQAYEQYF
DNA: TGCAGCGTTGCGGGACAGGCCTACGAGCAGTACTTC

J: TRBJ1-1
size: -
V: TRBV6-2/TRBV6-3
D: -
CDR3: CASIPGVSIPRLMNTEAFF
DNA: TGTGCCAGCATTCCAGGGGTTTCAATACCGAGGCTGATGAACACTGAAGCTTTCTTT

J: TRBJ1-2
size: few
V: TRBV12-3/TRBV12-4
D: -
CDR3: CASSVGRLTNYGYTF
DNA: TGTGCCAGCTCAGTGGGCAGGCTCACTAACTATGGCTACACCTTC

J: TRBJ2-3
size: few
V: TRBV6-5
D: TRBD2
CDR3: CASSYRTSRADTQYF
DNA: TGTGCCAGCAGTTACCGGACTAGCAGGGCAGATACGCAGTATTTT

J: TRBJ2-1
size: -
V: TRBV5-1
D: TRBD2
CDR3: CASSIGTSGRVYNEQFF
DNA: TGCGCCAGCAGCATTGGGACTAGCGGGAGGGTTTACAATGAGCAGTTCTTC

J: TRBJ2-7
size: -
V: TRBV12-3/TRBV12-4
D: TRBD2
CDR3: CASSSGTSGRDEQYF
DNA: TGTGCCAGCAGTTCCGGGACTAGCGGGAGGGACGAGCAGTACTTC

J: TRBJ2-7
size: -
V: TRBV29-1
D: -
CDR3: CSVNTQTYEQYF
DNA: TGCAGCGTTAATACCCAGACCTACGAGCAGTACTTC

J: TRBJ2-1
size: few
V: TRBV29-1
D: TRBD2
CDR3: CSGGTSSYNEQFF
DNA: TGCAGCGGCGGGACTAGCAGTTACAATGAGCAGTTCTTC

J: TRBJ2-7
size: many
V: TRBV11-2
D: -
CDR3: CASSIERRVHEQYF
DNA: TGTGCCAGCAGCATAGAGCGAAGGGTCCACGAGCAGTACTTC

J: TRBJ2-2
size: -
V: TRBV20-1
D: TRBD1
CDR3: CSARQPGGTGELFF
DNA: TGCAGTGCTAGACAGCCAGGGGGCACCGGGGAGCTGTTTTTT

J: TRBJ1-1
size: -
V: TRBV6-2/TRBV6-3
D: -
CDR3: CASSYSAEAFF
DNA: TGTGCCAGCAGTTACTCCGCCGAAGCTTTCTTT

J: TRBJ2-2
size: few
V: TRBV7-2
D: -
CDR3: CASSSSPLTGGTGELFF
DNA: TGTGCCAGCAGCTCCTCTCCCCTGACAGGCGGCACCGGGGAGCTGTTTTTT

J: TRBJ2-1
size: many
V: TRBV7-2
D: TRBD2
CDR3: CASSPRTSGTSYNEQFF
DNA: TGTGCCAGCAGCCCTCGGACTAGCGGGACGTCCTACAATGAGCAGTTCTTC

J: TRBJ2-1
size: -
V: TRBV11-3
D: TRBD1
CDR3: CASSFGQGYYNEQFF
DNA: TGTGCCAGCAGTTTTGGACAGGGTTACTACAATGAGCAGTTCTTC

J: TRBJ2-3
size: many
V: TRBV7-9
D: -
CDR3: CASSARGLADTQYF
DNA: TGTGCCAGCAGCGCCAGGGGTTTAGCAGATACGCAGTATTTT

J: TRBJ2-6
size: many
V: TRBV4-3
D: -
CDR3: CASSQESGTGANVLTF
DNA: TGCGCCAGCAGCCAAGAAAGTGGTACTGGGGCCAACGTCCTGACTTTC

J: TRBJ2-1
size: many
V: TRBV4-3
D: TRBD2
CDR3: CASSQAQPPAGFNEQFF
DNA: TGCGCCAGCAGCCAAGCCCAGCCCCCAGCGGGATTTAATGAGCAGTTCTTC

J: TRBJ2-7
size: -
V: TRBV6-5
D: -
CDR3: CARRDKLEQYF
DNA: TGTGCCAGACGGGACAAACTCGAGCAGTACTTC

J: TRBJ1-1
size: many
V: TRBV7-9
D: -
CDR3: CASSLSPGASKTEAFF
DNA: TGTGCCAGCAGCTTATCGCCAGGGGCCTCAAAGACTGAAGCTTTCTTT